The rows below give T cell receptor beta chains drawn from one sample of a study of beta chain features in type 1 diabetes. Assay: immunoSEQ multiplex PCR; the TCRdb copy retains only in-frame clones and omits some. There are over 700,000 clones in the sample; roughly a sixth occur only once, and around 0.02% lies in the top ten. The sequencing input was naive CD4+ T cells from blood. The receptor set was obtained from a woman aged 18-29 years in good health. Each CDR3 is given with its conserved first and last residue. D genes are given only for firm matches. Not every row has a clone size; where given, it reads once, few, many or a size class.

len | j_gene | d_gene | v_gene | abundance | CDR3aa | CDR3nt
13 | TRBJ1-4 | - | TRBV6-6 | - | CASSYDRGWKLFF | TGTGCCAGCAGTTACGACCGTGGGTGGAAACTGTTTTTT
13 | TRBJ1-4 | - | TRBV5-6 | - | CASSLATNEKLFF | TGTGCCAGCAGCCTCGCAACTAATGAAAAACTGTTTTTT
16 | TRBJ2-4 | - | TRBV6-6 | - | CASRDRDTLAKNIQYF | TGTGCCAGCAGAGACCGGGACACATTAGCCAAAAACATTCAGTACTTC
13 | TRBJ2-7 | TRBD1 | TRBV5-1 | few | CASSSDRGREQYF | TGCGCCAGCAGCTCGGACAGGGGGCGTGAGCAGTACTTC
14 | TRBJ2-4 | - | TRBV21-1 | - | CASNRYCPQRIQYF | TGTGCCAGCAACCGATATTGCCCCCAGAGGATTCAGTACTTC
14 | TRBJ2-1 | - | TRBV7-2 | few | CASSLAVLYNEQFF | TGTGCCAGCAGCTTAGCGGTTCTCTACAATGAGCAGTTCTTC
15 | TRBJ2-7 | TRBD1 | TRBV10-3 | few | CAIATGTGSSYEQYF | TGTGCCATCGCCACTGGGACAGGGAGCTCCTACGAGCAGTACTTC
13 | TRBJ2-7 | TRBD1 | TRBV7-9 | - | CASNPSGTGQQYF | TGTGCCAGCAACCCATCCGGGACAGGGCAGCAGTACTTC
15 | TRBJ2-6 | - | TRBV28 | few | CASSAQGAGANVLTF | TGTGCCAGCAGTGCCCAGGGCGCTGGGGCCAACGTCCTGACTTTC
14 | TRBJ2-3 | - | TRBV7-9 | few | CASSAGTPTDTQYF | TGTGCCAGCAGCGCCGGGACACCCACAGATACGCAGTATTTT
14 | TRBJ1-1 | TRBD1 | TRBV28 | few | CASSLGDRGTEAFF | TGTGCCAGCAGTTTAGGGGACAGGGGTACTGAAGCTTTCTTT
13 | TRBJ2-7 | - | TRBV27 | - | CASRVGSEYEQYF | TGTGCCAGCAGAGTCGGGAGTGAGTACGAGCAGTACTTC
14 | TRBJ2-1 | - | TRBV2 | few | CASSEVAASYEQFF | TGTGCCAGCAGTGAAGTGGCCGCGAGCTATGAGCAGTTCTTC
14 | TRBJ2-5 | TRBD1 | TRBV9 | - | CASSPRDRLETQYF | TGTGCCAGCAGCCCCCGGGACAGATTAGAGACCCAGTACTTC
17 | TRBJ2-5 | - | TRBV7-8 | - | CASSSRRTGPRGETQYF | TGTGCCAGCAGCTCACGTCGCACGGGCCCCCGAGGAGAGACCCAGTACTTC
18 | TRBJ2-7 | TRBD2 | TRBV15 | - | CATSRAQTSGTSRGEQYF | TGTGCCACCAGCAGAGCCCAGACTAGCGGGACCTCCCGGGGCGAGCAGTACTTC
14 | TRBJ2-7 | - | TRBV5-1 | - | CASSSQAPILEQYF | TGCGCCAGCAGCTCCCAGGCACCTATCCTCGAGCAGTACTTC
15 | TRBJ2-1 | - | TRBV13 | many | CASSTTERVYNEQFF | TGTGCCAGCAGCACCACAGAGCGCGTCTACAATGAGCAGTTCTTC
12 | TRBJ2-5 | - | TRBV2 | few | CASSEAGETQYF | TGTGCCAGCAGTGAAGCTGGAGAGACCCAGTACTTC
11 | TRBJ1-2 | - | TRBV5-6 | - | CASSLGHGYTF | TGTGCCAGCAGCTTGGGACATGGCTACACCTTC
14 | TRBJ2-7 | - | TRBV6-5 | few | CASSYSGGSYEQYF | TGTGCCAGCAGTTACTCAGGGGGCTCCTACGAGCAGTACTTC
15 | TRBJ1-2 | TRBD1 | TRBV18 | few | CASSPSYTGDLGYTF | TGTGCCAGCTCACCTTCCTATACAGGGGACCTTGGCTACACCTTC
16 | TRBJ2-3 | TRBD1 | TRBV7-2 | - | CASSFRGQGAGDTQYF | TGTGCCAGCAGCTTTCGGGGACAGGGGGCAGGAGATACGCAGTATTTT
15 | TRBJ2-3 | - | TRBV6-5 | - | CASSYQGLATDTQYF | TGTGCCAGCAGTTACCAAGGCTTGGCCACAGATACGCAGTATTTT
18 | TRBJ2-3 | - | TRBV18 | - | CASSPLSLSSKSTDTQYF | TGTGCCAGCTCACCACTGAGCCTCTCTAGCAAGAGCACAGATACGCAGTATTTT
16 | TRBJ2-7 | - | TRBV10-3 | - | CAISSIAKELNYEQYF | TGTGCCATCAGTTCCATCGCCAAGGAACTAAACTACGAGCAGTACTTC
14 | TRBJ1-1 | - | TRBV2 | - | CASRVRGKNTEAFF | TGTGCCAGCCGGGTGAGAGGGAAGAACACTGAAGCTTTCTTT
16 | TRBJ2-3 | - | TRBV27 | - | CASSPGQSSGSDTQYF | TGTGCCAGCAGCCCGGGACAAAGTAGCGGCTCAGATACGCAGTATTTT
16 | TRBJ2-7 | - | TRBV4-1 | - | CASSQVWTRSSYEQYF | TGCGCCAGCAGCCAAGTATGGACACGGTCTTCCTACGAGCAGTACTTC
12 | TRBJ2-3 | - | TRBV28 | - | CASSPVTDTQYF | TGTGCCAGCAGTCCCGTCACAGATACGCAGTATTTT
16 | TRBJ2-1 | - | TRBV7-2 | - | CASSRTGASSYNEQFF | TGTGCCAGCAGCAGAACGGGTGCGAGCTCCTACAATGAGCAGTTCTTC
15 | TRBJ1-2 | - | TRBV28 | - | CASSSTSHSFYGYTF | TGTGCCAGCAGTTCCACTTCCCACAGTTTCTATGGCTACACCTTC
14 | TRBJ2-3 | - | TRBV15 | - | CATSRSPADLAQYF | TGTGCCACCAGCAGATCTCCCGCGGATTTGGCGCAGTATTTT
11 | TRBJ2-5 | - | TRBV20-1 | few | CSAAAPETQYF | TGCAGTGCCGCGGCACCAGAGACCCAGTACTTC
15 | TRBJ2-3 | - | TRBV15 | few | CATKQTTLEFDTQYF | TGTGCCACAAAGCAAACGACTCTTGAATTTGATACGCAGTATTTT
17 | TRBJ2-6 | - | TRBV5-6 | few | CASSPGIRLSGANVLTF | TGTGCCAGCAGCCCCGGTATTAGACTCTCTGGGGCCAACGTCCTGACTTTC
17 | TRBJ2-1 | - | TRBV21-1 | - | CASSKTSGRANYNEQFF | TGTGCCAGCAGCAAGACTAGCGGGAGGGCAAACTACAATGAGCAGTTCTTC
14 | TRBJ2-2 | - | TRBV27 | few | CASRTESYTGELFF | TGTGCCAGCAGGACAGAGTCCTACACCGGGGAGCTGTTTTTT
16 | TRBJ1-2 | - | TRBV6-1 | few | CASSEAAGQTNYGYTF | TGTGCCAGCAGTGAAGCGGCAGGTCAGACTAACTATGGCTACACCTTC
14 | TRBJ2-3 | TRBD2 | TRBV4-3 | - | CASSLAGGPNTQYF | TGCGCCAGCAGCCTGGCGGGAGGGCCGAATACGCAGTATTTT
16 | TRBJ2-3 | TRBD2 | TRBV9 | few | CASSGGLAADVDTQYF | TGTGCCAGCAGCGGGGGACTAGCGGCGGACGTAGATACGCAGTATTTT
15 | TRBJ1-4 | - | TRBV19 | - | CASSSRDLRNEKLFF | TGTGCCAGTAGTAGCCGGGACCTAAGAAATGAAAAACTGTTTTTT
11 | TRBJ2-3 | - | TRBV7-9 | - | CASSLSDTQYF | TGTGCCAGCAGCTTATCAGATACGCAGTATTTT
16 | TRBJ2-1 | - | TRBV4-2 | few | CASSHLFRGGDNEQFF | TGTGCCAGCAGCCACCTCTTCCGTGGGGGTGACAATGAGCAGTTCTTC
15 | TRBJ2-3 | - | TRBV4-3 | few | CASSHRTGSTDTQYF | TGCGCCAGCAGCCACCGGACGGGGAGCACAGATACGCAGTATTTT
16 | TRBJ2-3 | - | TRBV6-6 | once | CASSFGRQRYTDTQYF | TGTGCCAGCAGTTTCGGAAGACAGAGATACACAGATACGCAGTATTTT
11 | TRBJ2-5 | - | TRBV2 | few | CASRTRETQYF | TGTGCCAGCAGAACAAGGGAGACCCAGTACTTC
14 | TRBJ2-7 | TRBD2 | TRBV13 | few | CASRRAGGPYEQYF | TGTGCCAGCAGGCGGGCGGGAGGGCCCTACGAGCAGTACTTC
19 | TRBJ2-1 | TRBD2 | TRBV4-1 | - | CASSQPSGRAGANRDEQFF | TGCGCCAGCAGCCAACCTAGCGGGAGGGCCGGGGCAAACAGGGATGAGCAGTTCTTC
13 | TRBJ1-2 | TRBD1 | TRBV7-2 | - | CASSRGQGTGYTF | TGTGCCAGCAGCCGGGGACAGGGGACTGGCTACACCTTC
14 | TRBJ2-5 | - | TRBV7-2 | - | CASSSSGWGETQYF | TGTGCCAGCAGCTCCTCGGGCTGGGGAGAGACCCAGTACTTC
13 | TRBJ2-7 | - | TRBV9 | - | CASSHAPGSEQYF | TGTGCCAGCAGCCATGCACCGGGCTCCGAGCAGTACTTC
15 | TRBJ2-1 | TRBD2 | TRBV7-2 | - | CASSPLAGVSNEQFF | TGTGCCAGCAGCCCATTAGCGGGAGTGAGCAATGAGCAGTTCTTC
15 | TRBJ2-7 | TRBD2 | TRBV5-1 | - | CASSPSSGRAYEQYF | TGCGCCAGCAGCCCCTCTAGCGGGAGGGCCTACGAGCAGTACTTC